The clone carrying this T cell receptor (beta chain) was picked up one time. In nominal health when sampled, donors likely had unrecorded immune exposures nonetheless. The data are from a study of cytomegalovirus exposure and HLA in healthy donors. 13 Jbeta primers and 60 Vbeta primers were used for the PCR. Profiled with immunoSEQ multiplex PCR; TCRdb holds only in-frame clones, not every one. The sample shows some 160,000 clones, 77% of them seen only once. Sequencing used PBMCs. This receptor was identified in a woman between 25 and 40 years old in good health and CMV-seronegative.

The CDR3, as DNA: TGTGCCAGCAGCTCCGGGGGGCCAGAGACCCAGTACTTC. Its protein product is CASSSGGPETQYF. This chain uses TRBV5-4 with TRBJ2-5; the D gene is possibly TRBD2 (7 bases). CDR3 length: 13 amino acids. The germline V and J ends were trimmed by 3 bases and 4 bases, with 10 bases remaining between them. Germline V gene lookup returns CDR1 SGHNT and CDR2 YYREEE (reference sequence).